This TCR beta chain was sequenced during a study of blood T cell repertoires in COVID-19. This CDR3 comprises 15 residues. V lost 4 bases and J lost 2; bases outside the gene matches: 5. CDR1 is SGHAT, CDR2 FQNNGV, per germline. This clone was seen just once. TCRdb keeps only in-frame clones here, not all; method: immunoSEQ multiplex PCR. The sample shows some 50,000 clones, 80% to 90% of them seen only once. The origin of this receptor is a man in his 60s with acute or convalescent COVID-19. Input material: peripheral blood. This rearrangement joins TRBV11-2 to TRBJ1-3; 7 bases match TRBD1. The CDR3 here is CASSSSTGPGNTIYF. For the CDR3, the DNA is TGTGCCAGCAGCTCCTCGACAGGGCCTGGAAACACCATATATTTT.